The clone carrying this TCR beta chain occurred once. This sample was included in a study of blood T cell repertoires in COVID-19. Study as a whole: Whether acute or convalescent, the COVID-19 samples came from the United States, Italy and Spain.

Original analysis: Reference gene primers were amplified, and this amplification served to estimate nucleated cell counts. The assay was immunoSEQ multiplex PCR, and TCRdb's table has in-frame clones only and misses some. The DNA was the basis for D and trimming; V, J and clone size are from that table. The table shows hundreds of thousands of clones, with around 83% occurring only once. The sequence derives from a man older than 75 with acute or convalescent COVID-19. Sequenced material: peripheral blood.

CDR3 sequence: CASSYSSGTDTQYF. CDR3 DNA sequence: TGTGCCAGCAGTTACTCTAGCGGTACAGATACGCAGTATTTT. V usage is TRBV6-5 and J usage is TRBJ2-3; D perhaps matches TRBD2 (6 bases). Trimming shortened V by 0 bases and J by 3 bases, and 7 bases separated the two germline ends. The CDR3 is 14 residues long. Germline V CDR1 and CDR2: MNHEY, SVGAGI.